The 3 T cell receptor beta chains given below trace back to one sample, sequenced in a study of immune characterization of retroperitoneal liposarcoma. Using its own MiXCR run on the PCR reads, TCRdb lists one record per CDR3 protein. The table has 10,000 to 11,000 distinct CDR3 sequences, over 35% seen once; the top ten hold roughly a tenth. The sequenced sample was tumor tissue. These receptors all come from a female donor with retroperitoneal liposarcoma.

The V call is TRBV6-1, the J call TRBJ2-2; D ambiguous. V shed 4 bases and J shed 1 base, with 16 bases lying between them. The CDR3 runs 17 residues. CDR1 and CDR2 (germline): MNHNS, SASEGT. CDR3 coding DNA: TGTGCCAGCAGTGGACGAAGCCGGAGCTGGAACACCGGGGAGCTGTTTTTT. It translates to CASSGRSRSWNTGELFF.

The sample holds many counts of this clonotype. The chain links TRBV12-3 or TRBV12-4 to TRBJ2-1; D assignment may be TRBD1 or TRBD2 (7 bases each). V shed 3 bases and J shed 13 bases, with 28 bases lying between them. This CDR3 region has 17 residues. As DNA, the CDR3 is TGTGCCAGCAGTTTGGTTCAGGGGGGGACCTTAGGGGAGACCCAGTTCTTC. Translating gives CASSLVQGGTLGETQFF.

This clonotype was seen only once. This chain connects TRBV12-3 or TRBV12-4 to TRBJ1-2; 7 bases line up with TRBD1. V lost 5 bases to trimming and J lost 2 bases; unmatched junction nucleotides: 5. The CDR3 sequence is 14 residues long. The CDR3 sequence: CASSQDRRNYGYTF. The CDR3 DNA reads TGTGCCAGCAGTCAGGACAGGAGAAACTATGGCTACACCTTC.